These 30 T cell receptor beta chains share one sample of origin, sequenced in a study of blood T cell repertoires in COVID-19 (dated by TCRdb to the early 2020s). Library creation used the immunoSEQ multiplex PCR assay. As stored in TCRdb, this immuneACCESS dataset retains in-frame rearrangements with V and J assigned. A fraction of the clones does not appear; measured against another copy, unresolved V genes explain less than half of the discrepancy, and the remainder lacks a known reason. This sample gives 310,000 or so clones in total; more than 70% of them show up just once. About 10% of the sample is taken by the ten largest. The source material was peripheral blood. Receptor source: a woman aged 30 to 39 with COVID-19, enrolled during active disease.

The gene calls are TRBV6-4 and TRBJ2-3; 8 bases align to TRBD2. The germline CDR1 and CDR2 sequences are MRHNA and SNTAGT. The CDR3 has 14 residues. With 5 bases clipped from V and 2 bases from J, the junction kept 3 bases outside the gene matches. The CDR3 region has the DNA TGTGCCAGCAGTCCGGGACTAGACACAGATACGCAGTATTTT. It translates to CASSPGLDTDTQYF.

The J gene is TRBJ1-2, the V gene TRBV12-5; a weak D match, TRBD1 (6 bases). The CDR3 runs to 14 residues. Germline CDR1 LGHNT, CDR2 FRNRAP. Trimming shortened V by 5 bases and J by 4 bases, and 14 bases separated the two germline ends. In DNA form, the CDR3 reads TGTGCTAGTGGTATAGACAGGATGGGCTATGGCTACACCTTC. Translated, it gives CASGIDRMGYGYTF.

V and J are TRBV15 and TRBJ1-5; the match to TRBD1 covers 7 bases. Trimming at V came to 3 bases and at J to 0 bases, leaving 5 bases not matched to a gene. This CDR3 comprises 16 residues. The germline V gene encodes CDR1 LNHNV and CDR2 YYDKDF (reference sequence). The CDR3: CATSRDRRHSNQPQHF. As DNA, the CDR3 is TGTGCCACCAGCAGGGACAGGCGTCATAGCAATCAGCCCCAGCATTTT.

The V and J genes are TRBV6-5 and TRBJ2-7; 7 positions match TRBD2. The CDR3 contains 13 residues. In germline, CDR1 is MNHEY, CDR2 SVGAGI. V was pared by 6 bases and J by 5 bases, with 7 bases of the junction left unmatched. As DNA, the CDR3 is TGTGCCAGCAGCTCCGTGGGACTAAACGAGCAGTACTTC. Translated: CASSSVGLNEQYF.

For the CDR3, the DNA is TGTGCCAGCAGAAGCCCTCGGGGGAGGGGATTCTCTGGAAACACCATATATTTT. It codes for CASRSPRGRGFSGNTIYF. This chain links TRBV28 with TRBJ1-3, with a weak D call TRBD1 (5 bases). In germline, CDR1 is MDHEN, CDR2 SYDVKM. Trimming left V 6 bases short and J 0 bases short, with 21 bases between. The CDR3 is 18 residues long.

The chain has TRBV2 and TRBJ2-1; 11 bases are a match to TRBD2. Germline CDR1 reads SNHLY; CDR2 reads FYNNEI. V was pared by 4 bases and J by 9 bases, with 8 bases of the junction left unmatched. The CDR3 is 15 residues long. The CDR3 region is CASSVLLAGVIEQFF. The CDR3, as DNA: TGTGCCAGCAGTGTTCTACTAGCGGGAGTAATTGAGCAGTTCTTC.

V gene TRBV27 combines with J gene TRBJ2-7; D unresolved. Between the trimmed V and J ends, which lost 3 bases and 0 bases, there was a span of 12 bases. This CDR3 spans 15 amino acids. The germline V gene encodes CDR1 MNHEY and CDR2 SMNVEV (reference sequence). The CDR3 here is CASSFVAGLSYEQYF. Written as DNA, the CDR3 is TGTGCCAGCAGTTTCGTGGCAGGTCTCTCCTACGAGCAGTACTTC.

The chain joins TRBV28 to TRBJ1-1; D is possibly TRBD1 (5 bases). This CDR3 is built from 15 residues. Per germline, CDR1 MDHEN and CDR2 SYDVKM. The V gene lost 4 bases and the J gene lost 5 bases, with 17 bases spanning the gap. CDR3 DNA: TGTGCCAGCAGTTCACCTCAAGCGGGGGGGACTGAAGCTTTCTTT. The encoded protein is CASSSPQAGGTEAFF.

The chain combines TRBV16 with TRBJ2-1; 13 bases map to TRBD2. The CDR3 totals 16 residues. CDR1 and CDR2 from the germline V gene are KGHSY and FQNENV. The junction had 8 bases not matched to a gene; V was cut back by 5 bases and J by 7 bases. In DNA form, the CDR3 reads TGTGCCAGCAGCACTCGACTAGCGGGAGGCGATAATGAGCAGTTCTTC. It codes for CASSTRLAGGDNEQFF.

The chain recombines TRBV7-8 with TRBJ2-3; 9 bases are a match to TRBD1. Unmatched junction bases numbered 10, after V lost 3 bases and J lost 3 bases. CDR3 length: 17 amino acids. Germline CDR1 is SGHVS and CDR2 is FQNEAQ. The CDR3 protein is CASSLSLTGGATDTQYF. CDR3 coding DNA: TGTGCCAGCAGCTTGTCCTTAACAGGGGGCGCTACAGATACGCAGTATTTT. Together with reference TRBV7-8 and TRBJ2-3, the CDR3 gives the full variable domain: GAGVSQSPRYKVAKRGQDVALRCDPISGHVSLFWYQQALGQGPEFLTYFQNEAQLDKSGLPSDRFFAERPEGSVSTLKIQRTQQEDSAVYLCASSLSLTGGATDTQYFGPGTRLTVL.

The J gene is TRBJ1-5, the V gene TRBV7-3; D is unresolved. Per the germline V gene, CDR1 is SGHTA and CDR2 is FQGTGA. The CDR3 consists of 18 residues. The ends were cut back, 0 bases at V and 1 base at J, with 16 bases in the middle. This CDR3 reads CASSLTRVPYPSNQPQHF. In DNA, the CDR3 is TGTGCCAGCAGCTTAACCCGGGTCCCATATCCGAGCAATCAGCCCCAGCATTTT.

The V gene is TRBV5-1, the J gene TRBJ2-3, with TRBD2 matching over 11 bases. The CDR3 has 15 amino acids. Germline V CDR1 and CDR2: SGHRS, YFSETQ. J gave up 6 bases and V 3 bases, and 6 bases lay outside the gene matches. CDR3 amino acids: CASSSGLAESDTQYF. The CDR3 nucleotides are TGCGCCAGCAGCTCGGGACTAGCGGAATCGGATACGCAGTATTTT.

The CDR3 sequence: CASSLGGRRATDTQYF. The DNA of the CDR3 is TGTGCCAGCAGCTTAGGGGGCAGGAGGGCCACAGATACGCAGTATTTT. The V gene is TRBV7-9, the J gene TRBJ2-3, with a tentative D call TRBD2 (6 bases). The CDR3 contains 16 residues. Germline V gene sequence: CDR1 SEHNR, CDR2 FQNEAQ (reference sequence). V shed 1 base and J shed 2 bases, with 13 bases lying between them.

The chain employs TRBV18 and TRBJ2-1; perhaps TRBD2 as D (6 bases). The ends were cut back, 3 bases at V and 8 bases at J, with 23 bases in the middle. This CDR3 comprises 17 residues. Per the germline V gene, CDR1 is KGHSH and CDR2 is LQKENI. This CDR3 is CASSPSSGLPRSDEQFF. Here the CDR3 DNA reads TGTGCCAGCTCACCCTCTTCGGGACTCCCCCGGTCGGATGAGCAGTTCTTC.

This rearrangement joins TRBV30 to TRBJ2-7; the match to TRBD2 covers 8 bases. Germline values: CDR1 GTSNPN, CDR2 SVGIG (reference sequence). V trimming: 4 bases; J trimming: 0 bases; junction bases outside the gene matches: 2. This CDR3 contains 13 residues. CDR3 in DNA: TGTGCCTGGACGAGCGGGAGCTCCTACGAGCAGTACTTC. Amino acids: CAWTSGSSYEQYF.

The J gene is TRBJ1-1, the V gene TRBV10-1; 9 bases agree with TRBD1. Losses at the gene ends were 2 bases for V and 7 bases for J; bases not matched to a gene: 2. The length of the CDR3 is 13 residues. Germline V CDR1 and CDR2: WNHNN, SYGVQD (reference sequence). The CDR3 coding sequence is TGCGCCAGCAGTGAGGGGACAGGGTTTGAAGCTTTCTTT. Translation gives CASSEGTGFEAFF.

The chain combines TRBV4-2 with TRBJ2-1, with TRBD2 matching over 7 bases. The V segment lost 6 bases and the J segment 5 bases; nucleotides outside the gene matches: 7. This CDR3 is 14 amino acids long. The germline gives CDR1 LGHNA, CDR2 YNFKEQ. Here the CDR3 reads CASRGGSLDNEQFF. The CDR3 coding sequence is TGTGCCAGCAGGGGGGGGTCCCTCGACAATGAGCAGTTCTTC.

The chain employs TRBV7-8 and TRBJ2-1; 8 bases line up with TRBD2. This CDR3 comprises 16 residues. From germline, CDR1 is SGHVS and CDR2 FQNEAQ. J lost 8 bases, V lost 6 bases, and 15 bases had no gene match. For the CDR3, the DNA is TGTGCCAGCAGTCCCGATATCTTCAGCGGGAGAGATGAGCAGTTCTTC. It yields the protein CASSPDIFSGRDEQFF.

The DNA for the CDR3 is TGTGCCAGCAGTGAAGCGCTCAGGGGCAATAATGAAAAACTGTTTTTT. It yields the protein CASSEALRGNNEKLFF. The V and J genes are TRBV2 and TRBJ1-4, with D possibly being TRBD1 (6 bases). The germline V gene encodes CDR1 SNHLY and CDR2 FYNNEI. The CDR3 sequence is 16 residues long. V dropped 0 bases and J dropped 4 bases, with 12 bases sitting between them.

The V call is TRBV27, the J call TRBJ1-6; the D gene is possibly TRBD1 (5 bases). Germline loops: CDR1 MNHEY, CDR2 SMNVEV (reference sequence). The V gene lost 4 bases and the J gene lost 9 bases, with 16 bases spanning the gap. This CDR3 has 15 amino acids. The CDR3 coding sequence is TGTGCCAGCAGTTCCGTGGGAGGGGCCGGTTCACCCCTCCACTTT. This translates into CASSSVGGAGSPLHF.

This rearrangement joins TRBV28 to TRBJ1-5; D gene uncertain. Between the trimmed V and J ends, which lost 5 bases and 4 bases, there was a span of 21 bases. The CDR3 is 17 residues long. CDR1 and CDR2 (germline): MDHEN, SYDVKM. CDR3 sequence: CASSLTVGSGFNQPQHF. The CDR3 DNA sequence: TGTGCCAGCAGTCTAACAGTTGGGTCGGGGTTTAATCAGCCCCAGCATTTT.

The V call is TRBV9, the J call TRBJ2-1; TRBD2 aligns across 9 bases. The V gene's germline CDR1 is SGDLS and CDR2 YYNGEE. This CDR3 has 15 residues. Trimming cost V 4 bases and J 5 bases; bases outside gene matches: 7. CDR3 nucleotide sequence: TGTGCCAGCAGCTCCCAGCGGGAGGTGCACAATGAGCAGTTCTTC. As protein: CASSSQREVHNEQFF. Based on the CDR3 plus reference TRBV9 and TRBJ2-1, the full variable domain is DSGVTQTPKHLITATGQRVTLRCSPRSGDLSVYWYQQSLDQGLQFLIQYYNGEERAKGNILERFSAQQFPDLHSELNLSSLELGDSALYFCASSSQREVHNEQFFGPGTRLTVL.

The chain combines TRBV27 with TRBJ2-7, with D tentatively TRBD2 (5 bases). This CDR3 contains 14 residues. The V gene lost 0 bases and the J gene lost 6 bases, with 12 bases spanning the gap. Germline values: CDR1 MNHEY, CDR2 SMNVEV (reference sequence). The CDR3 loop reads CASSLSLLGSEQYF. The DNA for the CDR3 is TGTGCCAGCAGTTTATCCCTACTAGGGAGCGAGCAGTACTTC.

In nucleotides, the CDR3 is TGCGCCAGCAGTGAGGTCAGGGTAGGATACTACGAGCAGTACTTC. As protein: CASSEVRVGYYEQYF. This chain joins TRBV10-1 and TRBJ2-7; the D gene is possibly TRBD1 (5 bases). The CDR3 is 15 residues long. CDR1 WNHNN and CDR2 SYGVQD come from the germline V gene (reference sequence). V lost 2 bases to trimming and J lost 3 bases, with 14 bases between them.

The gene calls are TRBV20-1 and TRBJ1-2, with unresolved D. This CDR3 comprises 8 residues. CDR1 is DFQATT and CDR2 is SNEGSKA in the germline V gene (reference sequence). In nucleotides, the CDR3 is TGCAGGGGGAGAAGCTACACCTTC. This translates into CRGRSYTF.

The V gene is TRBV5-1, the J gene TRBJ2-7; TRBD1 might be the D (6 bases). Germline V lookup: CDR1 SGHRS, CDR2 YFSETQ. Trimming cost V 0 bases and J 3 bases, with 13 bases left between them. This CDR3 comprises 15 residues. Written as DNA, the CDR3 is TGCGCCAGCAGCTTGGCCAGGGGATTCGGCTACGAGCAGTACTTC. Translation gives CASSLARGFGYEQYF.

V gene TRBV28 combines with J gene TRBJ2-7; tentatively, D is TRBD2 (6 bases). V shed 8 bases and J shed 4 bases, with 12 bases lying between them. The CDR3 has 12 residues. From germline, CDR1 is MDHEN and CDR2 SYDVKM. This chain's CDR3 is CASDGGNYEQYF. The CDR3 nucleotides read TGTGCCAGCGATGGGGGGAATTACGAGCAGTACTTC.

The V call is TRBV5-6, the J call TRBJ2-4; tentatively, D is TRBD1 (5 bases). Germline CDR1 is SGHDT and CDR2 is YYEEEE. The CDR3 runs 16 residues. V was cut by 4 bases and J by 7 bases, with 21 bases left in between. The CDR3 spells CASSPGFDLSSNIQYF. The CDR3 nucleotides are TGTGCCAGCAGCCCAGGGTTTGACTTAAGTTCGAACATTCAGTACTTC.

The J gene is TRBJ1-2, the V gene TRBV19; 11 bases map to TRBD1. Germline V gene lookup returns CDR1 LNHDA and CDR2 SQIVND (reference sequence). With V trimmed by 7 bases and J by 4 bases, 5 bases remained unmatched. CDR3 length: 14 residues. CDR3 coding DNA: TGTGCCAGTATCCCGGGACAGGGGGGCTATGGCTACACCTTC. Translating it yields CASIPGQGGYGYTF. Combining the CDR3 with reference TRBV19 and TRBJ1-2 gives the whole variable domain DGGITQSPKYLFRKEGQNVTLSCEQNLNHDAMYWYRQDPGQGLRLIYYSQIVNDFQKGDIAEGYSVSREKKESFPLTVTSAQKNPTAFYLCASIPGQGGYGYTFGSGTRLTVV.

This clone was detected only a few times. The CDR3 DNA reads TGTGCCAGTAGTATGGGGGGGATCGTCTATGGCTACACCTTC. It codes for CASSMGGIVYGYTF. This chain joins TRBV19 and TRBJ1-2; possible D gene TRBD1, 5 bases. CDR1 and CDR2 from the germline V gene are LNHDA and SQIVND (reference sequence). V lost 3 bases, J lost 4 bases, and 12 bases lay in between. The CDR3 runs 14 residues.